This TCR beta chain derives from a study of cytomegalovirus exposure and HLA in healthy donors. Clones were sequenced by immunoSEQ multiplex PCR, and TCRdb holds only the in-frame ones, with some missing. This table has almost 200,000 clones, around 80% appearing once. The sequence was collected from a woman in her thirties in good health and CMV-seronegative. Sequences were obtained from PBMCs.

CDR3 sequence: CARGANRANYGYTF. CDR3 nucleotides: TGTGCCCGGGGGGCGAACAGGGCTAACTATGGCTACACCTTC. The gene calls are TRBV30 and TRBJ1-2; TRBD1 is a possible D gene (6 bases). The CDR3 totals 14 residues. V lost 8 bases and J 0 bases, leaving 16 bases between the germline ends. Germline values: CDR1 GTSNPN, CDR2 SVGIG (reference sequence). Variable domain in full (rest from reference TRBV30 and TRBJ1-2): SQTIHQWPATLVQPVGSPLSLECTVEGTSNPNLYWYRQAAGRGLQLLFYSVGIGQISSEVPQNLSASRPQDRQFILSSKKLLLSDSGFYLCARGANRANYGYTFGSGTRLTVV.